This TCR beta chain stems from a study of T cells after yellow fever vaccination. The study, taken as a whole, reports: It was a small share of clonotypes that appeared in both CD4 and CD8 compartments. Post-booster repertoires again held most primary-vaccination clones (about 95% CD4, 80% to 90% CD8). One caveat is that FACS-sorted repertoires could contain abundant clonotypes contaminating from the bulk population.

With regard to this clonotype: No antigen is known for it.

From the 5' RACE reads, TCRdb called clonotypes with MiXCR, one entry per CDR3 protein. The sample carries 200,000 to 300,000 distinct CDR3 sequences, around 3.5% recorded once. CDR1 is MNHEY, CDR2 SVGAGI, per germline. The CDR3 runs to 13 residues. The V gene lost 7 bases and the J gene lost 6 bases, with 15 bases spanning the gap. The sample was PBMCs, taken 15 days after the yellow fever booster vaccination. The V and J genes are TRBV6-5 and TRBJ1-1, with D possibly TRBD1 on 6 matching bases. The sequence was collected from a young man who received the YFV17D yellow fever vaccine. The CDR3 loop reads CASTQAGGAEAFF. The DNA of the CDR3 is TGTGCCAGCACCCAAGCGGGGGGCGCTGAAGCTTTCTTT.